A selection of T cell receptor beta chains follows, all from one sample in a study of neoadjuvant anti-PD-1 for oral cavity cancer. This table comes from immunoSEQ multiplex PCR, and its TCRdb copy is limited to in-frame clones, with some not included. The sample consists of about 16,000 clones, 72% of them appearing once. Sequences were derived from PBMCs, sampled before nivolumab (anti-PD-1) treatment. These receptors were obtained from a person aged 35 to 85 with oral cavity squamous cell carcinoma. Both conserved end residues are trimmed from each CDR3. D genes are given only for firm matches. Rows may omit the clone size; those that give it use once, few, many or a size class.

D gene | J gene | V gene | clone size | CDR3 protein
- | TRBJ1-2 | TRBV5-1 | - | ASSLVEGTTTIDGYT
TRBD1 | TRBJ2-1 | TRBV7-8 | - | ASSPRTGLGYNEQF
- | TRBJ1-5 | TRBV18 | - | ASSRADGDEPQH
TRBD2 | TRBJ2-3 | TRBV10-1 | - | ASSEGAGGPITQY
TRBD1 | TRBJ1-6 | TRBV30 | - | AWSVGTGRGSYNSPLH
TRBD1 | TRBJ2-7 | TRBV6-1 | - | ASSEGGGTGWWEQY
TRBD1 | TRBJ2-7 | TRBV5-1 | - | ASSLQGVGNEQY
- | TRBJ1-5 | TRBV6-1 | - | ASSADRTPWGNQPQH
- | TRBJ1-1 | TRBV25-1 | - | ASSEWGGTEAF
TRBD2 | TRBJ2-1 | TRBV29-1 | - | SVEMLAGAGYNEQF
TRBD2 | TRBJ2-7 | TRBV19 | - | ASSLSGVSYEQY
- | TRBJ2-7 | TRBV28 | - | ASREGGTSSYEQY
TRBD1 | TRBJ1-2 | TRBV11-2 | - | ASSSSGGYGYT
- | TRBJ1-1 | TRBV11-2 | - | ASSLVLGQGNTEAF
- | TRBJ1-2 | TRBV28 | - | ATRQENVPVRGYT
- | TRBJ2-1 | TRBV11-2 | - | ASSQTGNEQF
- | TRBJ2-2 | TRBV7-9 | - | ASSLDPPGAGELF
- | TRBJ2-1 | TRBV4-1 | - | ASSQDLGRTGPYNEQF
TRBD1 | TRBJ1-1 | TRBV7-9 | - | ASSHGQGLNTEAF
TRBD1 | TRBJ2-5 | TRBV27 | once | ASSTWDRNQETQY
TRBD1 | TRBJ1-1 | TRBV2 | few | ASKLRQGENTEAF
TRBD2 | TRBJ2-3 | TRBV5-1 | - | ASSLPGLAGDTQY
- | TRBJ2-5 | TRBV2 | - | ASSGLGRGTQY